This T cell receptor (beta chain) was captured by sequencing in a study of cytomegalovirus exposure and HLA in healthy donors. Across the whole study: A prior analysis found 117 million unique TCR beta sequences from around 180 million T cells.

Study-wide points: Most TCRs appeared rarely, but some public TCRs recurred in many donors. Researchers had no immune exposure information except CMV serostatus available.

This PCR relied on a set of 60 Vbeta primers and 13 Jbeta primers. The protocol was immunoSEQ multiplex PCR, while the TCRdb copy is restricted to in-frame clones and leaves out a portion. The table includes about 92,000 clones, over 75% detected once. The CDR3 runs 16 residues. Per germline, CDR1 MNHEY and CDR2 SVGAGI. J gave up 4 bases and V 0 bases, and 6 bases lay outside the gene matches. Donors showed nominal health when sampled, although they likely had unrecorded immune exposures. Worth noting for this clone: The target antigen is unknown.

Sequenced sample: PBMCs. The V call is TRBV6-5, the J call TRBJ2-1, with TRBD1 identical over 7 bases. This clonotype was obtained from a man aged 18 to 29 in good health and CMV-seronegative. CDR3 DNA: TGTGCCAGCAGTTACTCAGGGGACAGATTATACAATGAGCAGTTCTTC. Amino acid sequence: CASSYSGDRLYNEQFF.